This T cell receptor (beta chain) was observed in a study of spatial heterogeneity in lung cancer. Study as a whole: There were consistently more beta-chain sequences detected than alpha-chain sequences.

At least ten counts were recorded for this clonotype. At one end, the junction sequence differs from germline, possibly due to a read error. This beta chain slipped into a library made for alpha chains as a stray read, so its size is not meaningful. As to time point: sample taken at primary tumor resection. Extraction of whole RNA from tumor, nontumor lung or frozen PBMC preceded unsorted sequencing. Samples came from around 70 TRACERx patients with untreated early-stage lung cancer. The length of the CDR3 is 13 residues. In germline, CDR1 is SSHAT, CDR2 FNYEAQ (reference sequence). TCRdb independently ran MiXCR on the 5' RACE reads; one entry per CDR3 protein. The data hold 6,000 to 7,500 distinct CDR3 sequences, with about 7.7% observed a single time.

The specimen was PBMCs, collected at surgery. The source is a male donor with early-stage non-small cell lung cancer. The J gene is TRBJ1-1, the V gene TRBV7-7; the D gene is possibly TRBD1 (5 bases). CDR3: CASSPVREAEAFF. In DNA form, the CDR3 reads TGTGCTAGCAGCCCTGTCAGGGAGGCTGAAGCTTTCTTT.